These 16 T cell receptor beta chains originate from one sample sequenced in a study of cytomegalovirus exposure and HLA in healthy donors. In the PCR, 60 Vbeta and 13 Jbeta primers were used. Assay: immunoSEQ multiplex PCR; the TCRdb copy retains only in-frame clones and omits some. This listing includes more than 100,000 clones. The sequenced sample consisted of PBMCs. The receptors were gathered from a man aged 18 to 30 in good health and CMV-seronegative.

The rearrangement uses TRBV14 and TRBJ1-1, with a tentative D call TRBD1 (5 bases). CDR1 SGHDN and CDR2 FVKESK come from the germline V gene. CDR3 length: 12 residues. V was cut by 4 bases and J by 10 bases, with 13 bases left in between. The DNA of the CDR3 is TGTGCCAGCAGCCTAGGGGAAGTGGGAGCTTTCTTT. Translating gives CASSLGEVGAFF.

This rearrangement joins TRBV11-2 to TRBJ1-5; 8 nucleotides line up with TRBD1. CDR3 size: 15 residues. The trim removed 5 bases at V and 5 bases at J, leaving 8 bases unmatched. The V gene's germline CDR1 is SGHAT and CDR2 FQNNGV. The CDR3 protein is CASSPRTGKDQPQHF. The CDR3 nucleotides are TGTGCCAGCAGCCCCCGGACAGGGAAAGATCAGCCCCAGCATTTT. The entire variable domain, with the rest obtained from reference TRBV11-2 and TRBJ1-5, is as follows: EAGVAQSPRYKIIEKRQSVAFWCNPISGHATLYWYQQILGQGPKLLIQFQNNGVVDDSQLPKDRFSAERLKGVDSTLKIQPAKLEDSAVYLCASSPRTGKDQPQHFGDGTRLSIL.

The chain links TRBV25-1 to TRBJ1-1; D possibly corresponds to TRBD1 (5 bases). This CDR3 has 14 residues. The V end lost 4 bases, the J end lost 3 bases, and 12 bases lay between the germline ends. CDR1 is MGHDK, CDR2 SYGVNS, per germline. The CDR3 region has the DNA TGTGCCAGCAGTGGGGTGGGGGGGTACACTGAAGCTTTCTTT. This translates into CASSGVGGYTEAFF.

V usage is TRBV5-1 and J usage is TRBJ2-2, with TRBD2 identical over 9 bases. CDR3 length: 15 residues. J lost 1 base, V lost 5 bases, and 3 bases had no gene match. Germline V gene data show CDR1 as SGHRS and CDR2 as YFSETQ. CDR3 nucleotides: TGCGCCAGCAGTTCTAGCGGGGTGAACACCGGGGAGCTGTTTTTT. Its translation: CASSSSGVNTGELFF.

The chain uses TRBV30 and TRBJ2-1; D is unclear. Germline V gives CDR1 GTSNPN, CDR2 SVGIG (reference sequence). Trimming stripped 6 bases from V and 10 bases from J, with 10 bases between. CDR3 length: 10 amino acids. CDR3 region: CACTTKEQFF. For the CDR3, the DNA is TGTGCCTGCACTACCAAGGAGCAGTTCTTC.

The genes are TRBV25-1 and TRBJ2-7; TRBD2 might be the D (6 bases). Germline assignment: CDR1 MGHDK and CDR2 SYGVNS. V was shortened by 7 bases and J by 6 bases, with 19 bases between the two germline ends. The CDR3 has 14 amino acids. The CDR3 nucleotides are TGTGCCAGCACGGAGGGGTATGGATTTAGCGAGCAGTACTTC. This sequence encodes CASTEGYGFSEQYF.

The CDR3 DNA is TGCACCAGCAGCCAATTTCGACAGGGGGAGACCTACGAGCAGTACTTC. This gives the protein CTSSQFRQGETYEQYF. This chain connects TRBV1 to TRBJ2-7; the table names TRBD1, a call not compared with the DNA. TRBV1 is assigned pseudogene status. This CDR3 is 16 amino acids long.

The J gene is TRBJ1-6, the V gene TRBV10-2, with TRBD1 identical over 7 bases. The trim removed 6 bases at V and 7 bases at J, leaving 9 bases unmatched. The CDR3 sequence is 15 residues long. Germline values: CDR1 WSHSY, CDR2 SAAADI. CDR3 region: CASRPRDSGNSPLHF. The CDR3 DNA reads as TGCGCCAGCAGACCGCGGGACAGTGGCAATTCACCCCTCCACTTT.

CDR3 amino acids: CASSYSGTKGYTF. Here the CDR3 DNA reads TGTGCCAGCAGTTACTCGGGGACAAAAGGCTACACCTTC. This sequence joins TRBV6-5 and TRBJ1-2; tentatively, D is TRBD1 (6 bases). This CDR3 region has 13 residues. Germline V lookup: CDR1 MNHEY, CDR2 SVGAGI. V was shortened by 0 bases and J by 8 bases, with 10 bases between the two germline ends.

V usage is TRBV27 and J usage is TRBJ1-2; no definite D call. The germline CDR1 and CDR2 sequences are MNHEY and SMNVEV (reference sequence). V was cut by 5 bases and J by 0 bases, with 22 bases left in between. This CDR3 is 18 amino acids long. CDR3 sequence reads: CASSPGKRTLITNYGYTF. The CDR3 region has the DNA TGTGCCAGCAGTCCGGGGAAAAGGACGTTGATCACTAACTATGGCTACACCTTC.

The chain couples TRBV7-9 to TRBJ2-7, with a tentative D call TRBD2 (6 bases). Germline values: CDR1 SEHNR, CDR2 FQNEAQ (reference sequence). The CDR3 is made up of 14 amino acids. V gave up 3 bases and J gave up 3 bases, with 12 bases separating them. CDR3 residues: CASSFGGAFYEQYF. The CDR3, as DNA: TGTGCCAGCAGCTTCGGCGGGGCTTTCTACGAGCAGTACTTC.

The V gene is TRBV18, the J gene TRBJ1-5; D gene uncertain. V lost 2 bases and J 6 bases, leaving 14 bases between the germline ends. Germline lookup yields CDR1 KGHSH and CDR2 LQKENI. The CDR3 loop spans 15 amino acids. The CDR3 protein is CASSPAGNAGQPQHF. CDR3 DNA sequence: TGTGCCAGCTCACCAGCGGGGAATGCGGGTCAGCCCCAGCATTTT.

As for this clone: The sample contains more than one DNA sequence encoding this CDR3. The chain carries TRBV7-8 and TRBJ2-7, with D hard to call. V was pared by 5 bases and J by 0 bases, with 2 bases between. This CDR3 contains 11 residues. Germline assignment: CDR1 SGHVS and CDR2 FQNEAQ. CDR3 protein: CASSLSYEQYF. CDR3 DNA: TGTGCCAGCAGCCTCTCCTACGAGCAGTACTTC. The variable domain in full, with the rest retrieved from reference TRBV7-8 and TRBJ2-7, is GAGVSQSPRYKVAKRGQDVALRCDPISGHVSLFWYQQALGQGPEFLTYFQNEAQLDKSGLPSDRFFAERPEGSVSTLKIQRTQQEDSAVYLCASSLSYEQYFGPGTRLTVT.

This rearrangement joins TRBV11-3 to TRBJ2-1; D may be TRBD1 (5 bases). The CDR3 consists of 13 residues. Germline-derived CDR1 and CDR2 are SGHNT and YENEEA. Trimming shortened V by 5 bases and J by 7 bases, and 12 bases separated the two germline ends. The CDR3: CASSARQRNEQFF. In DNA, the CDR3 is TGTGCCAGCAGCGCCAGACAGAGGAATGAGCAGTTCTTC.

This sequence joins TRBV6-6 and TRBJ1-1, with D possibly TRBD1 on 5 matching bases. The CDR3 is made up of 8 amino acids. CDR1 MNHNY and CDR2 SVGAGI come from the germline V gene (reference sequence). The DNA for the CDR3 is TGTTTAACTGGGGGGGCTTTCTTT. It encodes CLTGGAFF.

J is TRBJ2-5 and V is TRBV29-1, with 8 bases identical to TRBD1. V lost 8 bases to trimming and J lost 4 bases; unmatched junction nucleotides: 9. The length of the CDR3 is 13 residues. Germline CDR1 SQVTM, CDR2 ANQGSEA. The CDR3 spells CSTGLGTGETQYF. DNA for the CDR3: TGCAGCACCGGCCTCGGGACAGGAGAGACCCAGTACTTC.